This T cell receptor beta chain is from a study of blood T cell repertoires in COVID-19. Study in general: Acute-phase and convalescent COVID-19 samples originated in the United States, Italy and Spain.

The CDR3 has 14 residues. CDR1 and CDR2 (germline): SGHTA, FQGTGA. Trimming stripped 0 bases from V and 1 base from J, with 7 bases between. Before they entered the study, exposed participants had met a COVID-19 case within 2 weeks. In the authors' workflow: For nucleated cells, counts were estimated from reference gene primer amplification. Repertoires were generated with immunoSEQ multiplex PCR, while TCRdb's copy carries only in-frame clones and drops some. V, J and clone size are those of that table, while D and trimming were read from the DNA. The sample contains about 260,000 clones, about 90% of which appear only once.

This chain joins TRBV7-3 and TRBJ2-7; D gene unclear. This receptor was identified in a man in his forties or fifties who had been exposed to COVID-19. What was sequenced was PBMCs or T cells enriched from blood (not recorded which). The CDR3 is CASSLTARSYEQYF. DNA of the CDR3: TGTGCCAGCAGCTTAACTGCCAGGTCCTACGAGCAGTACTTC.